The 26 T cell receptor beta chains in this list originate from one sample, sequenced in a study of T cell responses to AZD1222 COVID-19 vaccine. Produced via immunoSEQ multiplex PCR; TCRdb's table is partial and in-frame only. The sample comprises 150,000 or so clones, about 90% of which are singletons, and around 1.9% rests with the top ten. Sequenced here: peripheral blood, sampled on day 0 of AZD1222 vaccination. These receptors were collected from an adult in good health.

CDR3 region: CASTMTGVHEQYF. The CDR3 nucleotides read TGTGCCAGCACAATGACAGGGGTCCACGAGCAGTACTTC. The gene calls are TRBV19 and TRBJ2-7; 8 bases map to TRBD1. Germline loops: CDR1 LNHDA, CDR2 SQIVND (reference sequence). CDR3 length: 13 residues. Losses at the gene ends were 9 bases for V and 5 bases for J; bases not matched to a gene: 9.

This clone was seen only once. The chain recombines TRBV4-3 with TRBJ1-2; possible D gene TRBD1, 6 bases. CDR1 LGHNA and CDR2 YSLEER come from the germline V gene. The CDR3 consists of 16 residues. Trimming removed 1 base from V and 7 bases from J, with 19 bases in between. DNA for the CDR3: TGCGCCAGCAGCCAAGGTGGTACAGGGCCGGGGAGTGGCTACACCTTC. Translation gives CASSQGGTGPGSGYTF.

The chain carries TRBV19 and TRBJ2-5, with no clear D. CDR3 size: 13 residues. V was trimmed by 1 base and J by 2 bases, leaving 5 bases between them. The germline V gene has CDR1 LNHDA and CDR2 SQIVND (reference sequence). Here the CDR3 DNA reads TGTGCCAGTAGTATAGGAGGACAAGAGACCCAGTACTTC. It specifies CASSIGGQETQYF.

The genes are TRBV5-1 and TRBJ2-3; TRBD2 matches at 15 bases. The CDR3 is 17 amino acids. From germline, CDR1 is SGHRS and CDR2 YFSETQ. J gave up 5 bases and V 3 bases, and 7 bases lay outside the gene matches. CDR3: CASSSWTSGGAEDTQYF. CDR3 DNA: TGCGCCAGCAGCTCATGGACTAGCGGGGGGGCAGAAGATACGCAGTATTTT.

This sequence joins TRBV5-1 and TRBJ1-6; the D gene is possibly TRBD1 (5 bases). V dropped 0 bases and J dropped 11 bases, with 15 bases sitting between them. Germline loops: CDR1 SGHRS, CDR2 YFSETQ. CDR3 length: 15 residues. The CDR3 coding sequence is TGCGCCAGCAGCTTGGGTCGGCAGGGTGGCGCACCCCTCCACTTT. It encodes CASSLGRQGGAPLHF.

The chain uses TRBV27 and TRBJ2-5; D gene ambiguous. Trimming removed 2 bases at V and 5 bases at J, with 12 bases between. This CDR3 is 14 amino acids long. In germline, CDR1 is MNHEY, CDR2 SMNVEV (reference sequence). CDR3 sequence: CASSLGVGRETQYF. Here the CDR3 DNA reads TGTGCCAGCAGTTTAGGGGTCGGGCGGGAGACCCAGTACTTC.

The chain joins TRBV7-2 to TRBJ2-7; TRBD1 might be the D (5 bases). This CDR3 is built from 15 residues. Germline CDR1 and CDR2: SGHTA and FQGNSA. V was cut by 3 bases and J by 0 bases, with 12 bases left in between. CDR3 sequence reads: CASSLQGMSSYEQYF. CDR3 nucleotides: TGTGCCAGCAGCTTGCAGGGAATGAGCTCCTACGAGCAGTACTTC.

The V and J genes are TRBV15 and TRBJ2-1, with D tentatively TRBD1 or TRBD2 (5 bases each). The germline CDR1 and CDR2 sequences are LNHNV and YYDKDF (reference sequence). V was pared by 0 bases and J by 7 bases, with 19 bases between. This CDR3 has 17 residues. CDR3 sequence: CATSREGFGGSRNEQFF. In DNA form, the CDR3 reads TGTGCCACCAGCAGAGAGGGGTTTGGGGGATCTAGGAATGAGCAGTTCTTC.

This clone occurred once. Its ends do not fully match the called genes, so a read error is possible. The chain has TRBV10-3 and TRBJ1-4, with TRBD1 as a possible D gene (5 bases). The CDR3 is 12 amino acids. Germline loops: CDR1 ENHRY, CDR2 SYGVKD. The CDR3: CAISEQSGGPIF. CDR3 nucleotides: TGTGCCATCAGTGAACAGAGTGGGGGACCGATTTTT.

V and J are TRBV2 and TRBJ1-5; 7 nucleotides match TRBD1. J lost 3 bases, V lost 5 bases, and 10 bases had no gene match. The germline V gene has CDR1 SNHLY and CDR2 FYNNEI. The CDR3 contains 16 residues. In DNA form, the CDR3 reads TGTGCCAGCAGTCGCCTGGGAGGGGGCCTCAATCAGCCCCAGCATTTT. This gives the protein CASSRLGGGLNQPQHF.

This sequence joins TRBV19 and TRBJ2-7, with D perhaps matching TRBD1 (6 bases). Germline CDR1 is LNHDA and CDR2 is SQIVND (reference sequence). V lost 7 bases to trimming and J lost 2 bases, with 15 bases between them. The CDR3 extends over 14 amino acids. The CDR3 DNA reads TGTGCCAGTACCGCACAGGGAACAGCCTACGAGCAGTACTTC. It is translated as CASTAQGTAYEQYF.

A single count supports this clone. The rearrangement links TRBV9 to TRBJ2-6, with unresolved D. Deletions cut 0 bases from V and 3 bases from J, with 16 bases between. Germline CDR1 reads SGDLS; CDR2 reads YYNGEE. This CDR3 comprises 18 residues. For the CDR3, the DNA is TGTGCCAGCAGCGTAGGGTTGATAGGGTCAAGTGGGGCCAACGTCCTGACTTTC. It encodes CASSVGLIGSSGANVLTF.

The chain carries TRBV6-5 and TRBJ2-5; TRBD1 matches 10 bases. This CDR3 is 14 amino acids long. Germline V gene data show CDR1 as MNHEY and CDR2 as SVGAGI. The ends lost 5 bases at V and 5 bases at J; junction bases unmatched: 5. Here the CDR3 reads CASSRDRGRETQYF. Here the CDR3 DNA reads TGTGCCAGCAGTCGCGACAGGGGGCGGGAGACCCAGTACTTC.

This clone came up once. The V call is TRBV19, the J call TRBJ1-1; D is undetermined. The germline CDR1 and CDR2 sequences are LNHDA and SQIVND (reference sequence). This CDR3 has 14 residues. V lost 6 bases and J lost 1, with 12 bases in between. The CDR3 region has the DNA TGTGCCAGTAGAATTCGGGAGCCGAACACTGAAGCTTTCTTT. Translated: CASRIREPNTEAFF.

CDR3 nucleotide sequence: TGTGCCAGCAGCCCCCGGACTAGCACTAGCACAGATACGCAGTATTTT. Its translation is CASSPRTSTSTDTQYF. The chain combines TRBV7-6 with TRBJ2-3; 8 bases agree with TRBD2. The V gene's germline CDR1 is SGHVS and CDR2 FNYEAQ. The V gene end was trimmed by 5 bases and the J gene end by 0 bases; junction bases not matched to a gene: 7. The CDR3 contains 16 residues.

The chain combines TRBV7-8 with TRBJ1-1; D is uncertain. CDR1 is SGHVS, CDR2 FQNEAQ, per germline. The CDR3 spans 14 residues. V dropped 2 bases and J dropped 5 bases, with 12 bases sitting between them. Here the CDR3 reads CASSLMRGTTEAFF. The CDR3 bases are TGTGCCAGCAGCTTAATGCGGGGTACTACTGAAGCTTTCTTT.

The chain links TRBV7-2 to TRBJ2-7; D gene unclear. Germline V gene lookup returns CDR1 SGHTA and CDR2 FQGNSA. Deletions cut 0 bases from V and 3 bases from J, with 6 bases between. The CDR3 is 13 amino acids. CDR3 protein: CASSLADVYEQYF. In DNA form, the CDR3 reads TGTGCCAGCAGCTTAGCCGACGTCTACGAGCAGTACTTC.

The J gene is TRBJ2-5, the V gene TRBV2; D is ambiguous. With 4 bases removed from V and 1 base from J, the gap between germline ends came to 1 base. CDR1 SNHLY and CDR2 FYNNEI come from the germline V gene. The CDR3 is made up of 11 amino acids. CDR3 sequence reads: CASSAQETQYF. The CDR3 DNA follows: TGTGCCAGCAGTGCCCAAGAGACCCAGTACTTC.

The V gene is TRBV3-1 (or the pseudogene TRBV3-2), the J gene TRBJ2-7; D is ambiguous. V gave up 0 bases and J gave up 6 bases, with 3 bases separating them. This CDR3 contains 11 residues. Looked up from germline, CDR1 is LGHDT and CDR2 is YNNKEL (reference sequence). As DNA, the CDR3 is TGTGCCAGCAGCCAAGAGCTCGAGCAGTACTTC. Protein product: CASSQELEQYF.

The chain uses TRBV7-2 and TRBJ1-4; D call uncertain. The germline CDR1 and CDR2 sequences are SGHTA and FQGNSA. The CDR3 totals 14 residues. The V end lost 2 bases, the J end lost 4 bases, and 8 bases lay between the germline ends. This CDR3 reads CASSLSAVNEKLFF. CDR3 nucleotides: TGTGCCAGCAGCTTAAGTGCGGTTAATGAAAAACTGTTTTTT.

The rearrangement uses TRBV5-1 and TRBJ1-6, with D hard to call. Trimming took 7 bases from V and 6 from J, leaving 14 bases between them. Germline values: CDR1 SGHRS, CDR2 YFSETQ. CDR3 length: 14 amino acids. The CDR3, as DNA: TGCGCCAGCGGACCGACAAGCCCTAATTCACCCCTCCACTTT. Its protein is CASGPTSPNSPLHF.

J is TRBJ1-2 and V is TRBV12-3 or TRBV12-4; D uncertain. The V gene lost 2 bases and the J gene lost 4 bases, with 8 bases spanning the gap. This CDR3 comprises 13 residues. The CDR3 loop reads CASSLREIYGYTF. The CDR3 region has the DNA TGTGCCAGCAGTTTAAGAGAAATCTATGGCTACACCTTC.

V gene TRBV2 combines with J gene TRBJ2-7; 8 bases are shared with TRBD2. Germline assignment: CDR1 SNHLY and CDR2 FYNNEI. V dropped 8 bases and J dropped 7; count of bases not matched to a gene: 16. There are 15 residues in the CDR3. In DNA, the CDR3 is TGTGCCAGCTCCCTTGAACAGCGGGGGATAGGTGAGCAGTACTTC. Translating gives CASSLEQRGIGEQYF.

This chain joins TRBV12-3 or TRBV12-4 and TRBJ2-7; tentative D call: TRBD1 (5 bases). The V end was cut by 4 bases, the J end by 7 bases, with 11 bases between. This CDR3 comprises 12 residues. CDR3 protein: CASSSRVWEQYF. The CDR3 DNA reads as TGTGCCAGCAGTTCCAGGGTATGGGAGCAGTACTTC.

This clone was counted a few times. The J gene is TRBJ1-3, the V gene TRBV18; a possible D gene is TRBD1 (5 bases). V lost 2 bases and J lost 0, with 8 bases in between. Germline lookup yields CDR1 KGHSH and CDR2 LQKENI. The CDR3 has 15 residues. In nucleotides, the CDR3 is TGTGCCAGCTCACCAGGGACCGACTCTGGAAACACCATATATTTT. Translated, it gives CASSPGTDSGNTIYF.

This chain uses TRBV7-2 with TRBJ1-2; TRBD1 aligns across 8 bases. The germline V gene has CDR1 SGHTA and CDR2 FQGNSA. The ends lost 6 bases at V and 4 bases at J; junction bases unmatched: 10. The CDR3 spans 15 residues. In nucleotides, the CDR3 is TGTGCCAGCAGGGGGGGGGACAGGAGTGCCTATGGCTACACCTTC. Translating it yields CASRGGDRSAYGYTF.